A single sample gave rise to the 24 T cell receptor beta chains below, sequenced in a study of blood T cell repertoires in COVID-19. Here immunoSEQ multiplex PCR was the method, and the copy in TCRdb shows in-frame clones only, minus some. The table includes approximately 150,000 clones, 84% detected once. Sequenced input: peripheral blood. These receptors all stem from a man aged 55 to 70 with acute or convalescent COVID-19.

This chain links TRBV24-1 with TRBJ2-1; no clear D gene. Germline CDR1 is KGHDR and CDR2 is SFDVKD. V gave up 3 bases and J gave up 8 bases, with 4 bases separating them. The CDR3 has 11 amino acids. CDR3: CATSDRYEQFF. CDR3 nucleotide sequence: TGTGCCACCAGTGATCGGTATGAGCAGTTCTTC.

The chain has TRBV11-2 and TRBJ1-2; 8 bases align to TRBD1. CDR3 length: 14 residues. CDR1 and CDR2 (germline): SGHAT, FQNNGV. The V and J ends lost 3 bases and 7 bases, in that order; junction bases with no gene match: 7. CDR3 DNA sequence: TGTGCCAGCAGCTTTGACAGGGGACGTGTTGGCTACACCTTC. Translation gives CASSFDRGRVGYTF.

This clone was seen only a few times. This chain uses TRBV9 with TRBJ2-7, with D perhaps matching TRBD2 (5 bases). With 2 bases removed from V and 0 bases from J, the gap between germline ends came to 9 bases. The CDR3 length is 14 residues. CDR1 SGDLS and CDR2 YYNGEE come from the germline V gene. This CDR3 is CASSVGGSSYEQYF. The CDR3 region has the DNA TGTGCCAGCAGCGTGGGTGGGAGCTCCTACGAGCAGTACTTC.

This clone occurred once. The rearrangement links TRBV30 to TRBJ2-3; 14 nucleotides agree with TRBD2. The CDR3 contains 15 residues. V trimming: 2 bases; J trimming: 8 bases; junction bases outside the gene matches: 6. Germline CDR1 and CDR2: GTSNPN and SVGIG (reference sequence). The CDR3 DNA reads TGTGCCTGGAGTCGACTAGCGGGAGGGCCCGGTACGCAGTATTTT. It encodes CAWSRLAGGPGTQYF.

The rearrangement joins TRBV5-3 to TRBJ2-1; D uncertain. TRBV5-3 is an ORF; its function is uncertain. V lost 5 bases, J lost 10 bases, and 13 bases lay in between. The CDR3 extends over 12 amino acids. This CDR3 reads CARRSNRAEQFF. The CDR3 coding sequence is TGTGCCAGAAGATCGAATAGAGCCGAGCAGTTCTTC.

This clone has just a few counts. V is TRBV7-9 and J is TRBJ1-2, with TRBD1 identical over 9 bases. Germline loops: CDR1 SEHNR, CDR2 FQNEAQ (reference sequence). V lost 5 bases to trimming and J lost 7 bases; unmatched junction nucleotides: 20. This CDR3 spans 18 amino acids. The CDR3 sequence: CASSPGAPGQGLWGGYTF. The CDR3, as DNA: TGTGCCAGCAGCCCGGGTGCGCCGGGACAGGGCTTGTGGGGTGGCTACACCTTC.

Here the CDR3 DNA reads TGTGCCAGCAGCTTTTTATCCGATGAGCAGTTCTTC. Translating gives CASSFLSDEQFF. This chain uses TRBV11-2 with TRBJ2-1; the D is unclear. V was cut by 3 bases and J by 8 bases, with 8 bases left in between. Per germline, CDR1 SGHAT and CDR2 FQNNGV. The CDR3 consists of 12 residues.

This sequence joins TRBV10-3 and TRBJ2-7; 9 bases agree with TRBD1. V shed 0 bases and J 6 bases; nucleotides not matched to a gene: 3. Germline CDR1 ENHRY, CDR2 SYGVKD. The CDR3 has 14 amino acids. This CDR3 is CAISESQDRGEQYF. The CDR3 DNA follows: TGTGCCATCAGTGAGTCGCAGGACAGGGGCGAGCAGTACTTC.

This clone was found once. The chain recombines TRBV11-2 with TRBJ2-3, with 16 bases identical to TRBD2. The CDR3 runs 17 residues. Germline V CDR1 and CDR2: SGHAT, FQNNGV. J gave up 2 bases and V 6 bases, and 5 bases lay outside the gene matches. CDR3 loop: CASRTGTSGGDTDTQYF. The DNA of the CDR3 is TGTGCCAGCAGAACCGGGACTAGCGGGGGGGACACAGATACGCAGTATTTT.

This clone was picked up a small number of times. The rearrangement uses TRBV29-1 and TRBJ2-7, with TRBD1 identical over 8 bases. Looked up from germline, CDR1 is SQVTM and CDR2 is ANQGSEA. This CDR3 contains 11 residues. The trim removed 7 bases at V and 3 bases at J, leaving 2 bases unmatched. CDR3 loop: CSGGQGYEQYF. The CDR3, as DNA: TGCAGCGGCGGACAGGGCTACGAGCAGTACTTC.

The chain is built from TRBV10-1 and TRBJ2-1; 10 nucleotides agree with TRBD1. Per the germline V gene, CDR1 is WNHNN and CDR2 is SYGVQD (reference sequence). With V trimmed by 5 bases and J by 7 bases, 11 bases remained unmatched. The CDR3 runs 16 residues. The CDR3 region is CASSYNRDRGLNEQFF. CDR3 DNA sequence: TGCGCCAGCAGTTATAACCGGGACAGGGGACTGAATGAGCAGTTCTTC.

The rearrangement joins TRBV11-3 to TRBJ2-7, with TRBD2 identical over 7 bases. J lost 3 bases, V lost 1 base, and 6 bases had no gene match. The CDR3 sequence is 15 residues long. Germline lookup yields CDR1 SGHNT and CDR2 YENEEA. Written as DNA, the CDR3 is TGTGCCAGCAGCTTAGTGGCGGGAGATGGCTACGAGCAGTACTTC. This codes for CASSLVAGDGYEQYF.

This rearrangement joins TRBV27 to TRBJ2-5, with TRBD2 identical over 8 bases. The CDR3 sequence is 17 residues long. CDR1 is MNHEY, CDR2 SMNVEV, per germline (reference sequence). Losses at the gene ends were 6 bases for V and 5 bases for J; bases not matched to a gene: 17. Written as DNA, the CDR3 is TGTGCCAGCAGGCCCGCGGGGGGCATGTCACTGCGGGAGACCCAGTACTTC. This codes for CASRPAGGMSLRETQYF.

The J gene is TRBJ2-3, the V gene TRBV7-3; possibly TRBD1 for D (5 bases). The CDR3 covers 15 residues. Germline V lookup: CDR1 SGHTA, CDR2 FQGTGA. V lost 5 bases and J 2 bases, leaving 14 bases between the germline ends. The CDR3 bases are TGTGCCAGCAGCCTTACTGGGGCGCACACAGATACGCAGTATTTT. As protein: CASSLTGAHTDTQYF.

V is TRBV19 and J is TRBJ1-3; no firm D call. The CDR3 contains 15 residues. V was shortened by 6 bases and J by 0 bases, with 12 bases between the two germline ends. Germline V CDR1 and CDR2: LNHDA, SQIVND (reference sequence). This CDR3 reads CASREFGNSGNTIYF. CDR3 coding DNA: TGTGCCAGTAGGGAGTTCGGCAACTCTGGAAACACCATATATTTT.

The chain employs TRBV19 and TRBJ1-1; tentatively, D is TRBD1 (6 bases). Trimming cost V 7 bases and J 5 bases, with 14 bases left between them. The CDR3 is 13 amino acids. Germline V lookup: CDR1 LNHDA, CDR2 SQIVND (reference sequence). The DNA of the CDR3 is TGTGCCAGTATGCGAAGGGGGGGGACTGAAGCTTTCTTT. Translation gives CASMRRGGTEAFF.

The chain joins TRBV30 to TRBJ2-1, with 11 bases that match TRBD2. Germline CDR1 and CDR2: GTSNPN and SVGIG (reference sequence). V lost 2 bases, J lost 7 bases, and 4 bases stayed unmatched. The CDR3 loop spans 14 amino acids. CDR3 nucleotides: TGTGCCTGGAGTCGACTAGCGGGAAGGAATGAGCAGTTCTTC. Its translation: CAWSRLAGRNEQFF.

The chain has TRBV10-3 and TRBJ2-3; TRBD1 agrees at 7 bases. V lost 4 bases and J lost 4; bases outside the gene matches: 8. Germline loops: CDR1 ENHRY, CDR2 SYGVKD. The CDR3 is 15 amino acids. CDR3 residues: CAISGLDQGADTQYF. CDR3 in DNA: TGTGCCATCAGTGGCCTCGATCAGGGGGCAGATACGCAGTATTTT.

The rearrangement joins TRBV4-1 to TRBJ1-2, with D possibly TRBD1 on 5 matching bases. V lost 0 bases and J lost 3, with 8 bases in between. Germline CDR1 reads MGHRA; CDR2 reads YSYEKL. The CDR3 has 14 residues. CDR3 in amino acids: CASSQESGHYGYTF. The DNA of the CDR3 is TGCGCCAGCAGCCAAGAGTCAGGGCACTATGGCTACACCTTC.

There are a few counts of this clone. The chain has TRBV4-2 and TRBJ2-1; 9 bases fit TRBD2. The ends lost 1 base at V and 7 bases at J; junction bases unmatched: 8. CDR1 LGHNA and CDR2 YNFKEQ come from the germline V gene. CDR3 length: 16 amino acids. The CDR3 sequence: CASSQGDSGRKNEQFF. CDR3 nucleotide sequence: TGTGCCAGCAGCCAAGGTGATAGCGGGAGAAAAAATGAGCAGTTCTTC.

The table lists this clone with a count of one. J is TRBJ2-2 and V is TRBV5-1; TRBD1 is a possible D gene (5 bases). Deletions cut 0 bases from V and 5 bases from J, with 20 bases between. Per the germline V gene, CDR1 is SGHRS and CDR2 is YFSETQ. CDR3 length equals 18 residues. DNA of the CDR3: TGCGCCAGCAGCTTGGGACAGCTGACCTCTGCGAGGACCGGGGAGCTGTTTTTT. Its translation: CASSLGQLTSARTGELFF.

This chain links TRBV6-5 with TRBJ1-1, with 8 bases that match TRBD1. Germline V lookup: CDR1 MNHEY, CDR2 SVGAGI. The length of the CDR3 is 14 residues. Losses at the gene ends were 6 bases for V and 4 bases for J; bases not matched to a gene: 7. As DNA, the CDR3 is TGTGCCAGCAGCCCCAGACAGGGGAGCACTGAAGCTTTCTTT. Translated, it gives CASSPRQGSTEAFF.

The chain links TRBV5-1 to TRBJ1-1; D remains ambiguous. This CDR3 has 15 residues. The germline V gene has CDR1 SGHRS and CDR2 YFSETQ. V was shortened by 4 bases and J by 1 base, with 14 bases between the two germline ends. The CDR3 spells CASSPVHSENTEAFF. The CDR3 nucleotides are TGCGCCAGCAGCCCCGTTCACAGTGAGAACACTGAAGCTTTCTTT.

Here the CDR3 DNA reads TGCGCCAGCAGCTTGGTGGGGACAGAAGAGACCCAGTACTTC. Its translation is CASSLVGTEETQYF. The chain couples TRBV5-1 to TRBJ2-5, with TRBD1 matching over 7 bases. The CDR3 is 14 residues long. The germline V gene has CDR1 SGHRS and CDR2 YFSETQ. With 0 bases clipped from V and 3 bases from J, the junction kept 2 bases outside the gene matches.